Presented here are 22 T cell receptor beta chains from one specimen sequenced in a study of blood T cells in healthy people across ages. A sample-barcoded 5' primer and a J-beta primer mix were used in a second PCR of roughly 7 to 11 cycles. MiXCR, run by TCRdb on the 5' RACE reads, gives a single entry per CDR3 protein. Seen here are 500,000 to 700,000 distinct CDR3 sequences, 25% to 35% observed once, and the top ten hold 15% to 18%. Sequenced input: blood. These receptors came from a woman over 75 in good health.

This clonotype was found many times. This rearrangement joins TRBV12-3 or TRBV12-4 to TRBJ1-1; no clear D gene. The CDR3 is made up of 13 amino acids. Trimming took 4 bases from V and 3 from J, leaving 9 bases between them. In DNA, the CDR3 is TGTGCCAGCAGTTCACGACGCCACACTGAAGCTTTCTTT. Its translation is CASSSRRHTEAFF.

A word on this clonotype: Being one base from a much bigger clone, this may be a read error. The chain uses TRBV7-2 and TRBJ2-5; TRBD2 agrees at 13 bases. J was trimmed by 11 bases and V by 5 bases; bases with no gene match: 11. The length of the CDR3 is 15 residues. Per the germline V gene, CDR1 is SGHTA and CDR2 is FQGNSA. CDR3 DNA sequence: TGTGCCAGCAGCGAGACTAGCGGGGGGCCTCCGGAGCAGTACTTC. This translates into CASSETSGGPPEQYF.

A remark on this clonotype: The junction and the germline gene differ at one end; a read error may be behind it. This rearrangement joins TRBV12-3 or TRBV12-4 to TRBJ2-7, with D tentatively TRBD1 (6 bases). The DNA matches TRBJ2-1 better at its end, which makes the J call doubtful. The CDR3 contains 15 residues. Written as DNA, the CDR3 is TGTACCAGCAGTTCACCACAGGGTATCCCCTACGAGCAGTTCTTC. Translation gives CTSSSPQGIPYEQFF.

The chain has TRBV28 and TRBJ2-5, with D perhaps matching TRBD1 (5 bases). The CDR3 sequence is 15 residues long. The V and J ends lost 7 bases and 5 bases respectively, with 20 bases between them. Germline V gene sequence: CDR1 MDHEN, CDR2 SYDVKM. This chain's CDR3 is CASINQGWGSETQYF. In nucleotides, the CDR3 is TGTGCCAGCATTAACCAGGGATGGGGAAGCGAGACCCAGTACTTC.

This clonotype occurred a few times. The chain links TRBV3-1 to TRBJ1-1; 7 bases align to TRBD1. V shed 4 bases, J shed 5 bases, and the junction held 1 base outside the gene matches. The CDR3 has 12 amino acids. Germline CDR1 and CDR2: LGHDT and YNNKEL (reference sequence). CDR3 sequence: CASSLGQTEAFF. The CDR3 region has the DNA TGTGCCAGCAGCCTGGGACAGACTGAAGCTTTCTTT.

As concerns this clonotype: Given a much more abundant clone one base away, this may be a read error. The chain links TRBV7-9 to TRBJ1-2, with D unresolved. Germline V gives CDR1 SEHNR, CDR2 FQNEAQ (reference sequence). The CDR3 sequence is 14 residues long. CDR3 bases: TGTGCCGGCAGCCCGAAAAGTCTGGATCATGGCTACACCTTC. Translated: CAGSPKSLDHGYTF.

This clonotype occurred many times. The CDR3 region is CASSTQRRTGINIPTYEQYF. The DNA for the CDR3 is TGTGCCAGCAGCACCCAGCGGAGGACAGGGATTAATATCCCCACCTACGAGCAGTACTTC. The chain recombines TRBV7-9 with TRBJ2-7; 8 bases agree with TRBD1. Germline V gene data show CDR1 as SEHNR and CDR2 as FQNEAQ (reference sequence). V lost 5 bases and J lost 2; bases outside the gene matches: 23. The CDR3 has 20 amino acids.

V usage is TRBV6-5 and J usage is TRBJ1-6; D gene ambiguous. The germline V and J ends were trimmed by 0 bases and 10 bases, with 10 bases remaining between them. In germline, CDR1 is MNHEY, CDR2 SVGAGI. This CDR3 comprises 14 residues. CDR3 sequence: CASSYSSRTSPLHF. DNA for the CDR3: TGTGCCAGCAGTTACTCGAGTAGGACGTCACCCCTCCACTTT.

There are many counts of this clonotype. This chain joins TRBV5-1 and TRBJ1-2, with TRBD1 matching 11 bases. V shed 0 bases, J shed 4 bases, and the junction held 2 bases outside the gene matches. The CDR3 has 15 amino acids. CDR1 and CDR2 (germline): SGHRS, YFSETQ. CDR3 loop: CASSLEGQGVYGYTF. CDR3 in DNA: TGCGCCAGCAGCTTGGAGGGACAGGGGGTCTATGGCTACACCTTC. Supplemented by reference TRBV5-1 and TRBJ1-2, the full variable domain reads KAGVTQTPRYLIKTRGQQVTLSCSPISGHRSVSWYQQTPGQGLQFLFEYFSETQRNKGNFPGRFSGRQFSNSRSEMNVSTLELGDSALYLCASSLEGQGVYGYTFGSGTRLTVV.

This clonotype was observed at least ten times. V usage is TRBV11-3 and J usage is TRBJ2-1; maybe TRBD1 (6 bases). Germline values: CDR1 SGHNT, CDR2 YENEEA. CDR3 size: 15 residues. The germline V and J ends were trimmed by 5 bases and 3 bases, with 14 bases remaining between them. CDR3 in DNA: TGTGCCAGCAGCCTGACAGGAGGACTCTACAATGAGCAGTTCTTC. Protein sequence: CASSLTGGLYNEQFF.

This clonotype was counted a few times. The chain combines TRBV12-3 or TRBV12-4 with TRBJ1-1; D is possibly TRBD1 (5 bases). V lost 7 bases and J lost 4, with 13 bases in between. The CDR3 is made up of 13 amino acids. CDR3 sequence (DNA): TGTGCCAGCACGCGGGGGGGAAGCACTGAAGCTTTCTTT. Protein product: CASTRGGSTEAFF.

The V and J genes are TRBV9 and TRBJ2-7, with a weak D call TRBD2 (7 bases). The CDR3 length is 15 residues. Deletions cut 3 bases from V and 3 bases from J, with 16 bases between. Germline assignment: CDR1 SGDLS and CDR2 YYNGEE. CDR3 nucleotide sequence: TGTGCCAGCAGCGCCGGAGGGGGGGATCTCTACGAGCAGTACTTC. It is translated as CASSAGGGDLYEQYF. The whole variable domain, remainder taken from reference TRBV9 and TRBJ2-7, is DSGVTQTPKHLITATGQRVTLRCSPRSGDLSVYWYQQSLDQGLQFLIQYYNGEERAKGNILERFSAQQFPDLHSELNLSSLELGDSALYFCASSAGGGDLYEQYFGPGTRLTVT.

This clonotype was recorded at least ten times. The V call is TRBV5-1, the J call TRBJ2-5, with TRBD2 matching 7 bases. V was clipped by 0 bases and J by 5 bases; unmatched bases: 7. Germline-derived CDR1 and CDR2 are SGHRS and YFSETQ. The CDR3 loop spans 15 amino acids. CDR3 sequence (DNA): TGCGCCAGCAGCTTGGAAATCCGGGGGGTGGAGACCCAGTACTTC. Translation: CASSLEIRGVETQYF.

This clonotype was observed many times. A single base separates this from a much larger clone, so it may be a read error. The CDR3 is CASSFERGRGEQYF. CDR3 DNA sequence: TGTGCCAGCAGTTTTGAGCGGGGCAGGGGGGAGCAGTACTTC. The V and J genes are TRBV3-1 and TRBJ2-5, with D possibly being TRBD1 or TRBD2 (7 bases each). Germline CDR1 is LGHDT and CDR2 is YNNKEL (reference sequence). This CDR3 has 14 residues. The ends were cut back, 6 bases at V and 11 bases at J, with 22 bases in the middle.

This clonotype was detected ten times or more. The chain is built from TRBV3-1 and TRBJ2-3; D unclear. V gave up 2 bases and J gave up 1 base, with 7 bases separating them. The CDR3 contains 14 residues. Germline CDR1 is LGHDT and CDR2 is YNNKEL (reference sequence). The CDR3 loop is CASSQSVGTDTQYF. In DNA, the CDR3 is TGTGCCAGCAGCCAATCGGTGGGCACAGATACGCAGTATTTT.

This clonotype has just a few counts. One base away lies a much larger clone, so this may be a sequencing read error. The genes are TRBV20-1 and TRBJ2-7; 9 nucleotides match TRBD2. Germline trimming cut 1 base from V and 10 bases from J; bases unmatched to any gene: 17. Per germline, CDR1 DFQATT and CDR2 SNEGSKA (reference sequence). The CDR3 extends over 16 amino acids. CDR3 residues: CSARVAAGGSGEAQYF. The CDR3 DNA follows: TGCAGTGCTAGAGTGGCAGCGGGGGGATCAGGGGAGGCCCAGTACTTC.

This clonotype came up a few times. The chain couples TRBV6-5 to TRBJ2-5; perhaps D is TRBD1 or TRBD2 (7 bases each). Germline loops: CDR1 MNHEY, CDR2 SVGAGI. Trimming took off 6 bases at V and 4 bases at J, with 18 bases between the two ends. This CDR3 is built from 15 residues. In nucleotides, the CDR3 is TGTGCCAGCAGCCGGGAGGCAGGGGGTTTAGAGACCCAGTACTTC. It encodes CASSREAGGLETQYF.

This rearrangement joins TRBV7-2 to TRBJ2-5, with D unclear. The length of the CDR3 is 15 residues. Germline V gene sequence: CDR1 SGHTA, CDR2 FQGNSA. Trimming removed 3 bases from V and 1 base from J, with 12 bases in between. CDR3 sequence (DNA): TGTGCCAGCAGCTTCCGTCTTAGCTTCCAAGAGACCCAGTACTTC. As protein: CASSFRLSFQETQYF.

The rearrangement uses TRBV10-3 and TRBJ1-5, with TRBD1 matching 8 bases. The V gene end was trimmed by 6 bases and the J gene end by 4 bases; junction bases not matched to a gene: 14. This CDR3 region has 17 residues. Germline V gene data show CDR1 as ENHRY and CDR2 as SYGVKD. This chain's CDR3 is CAISDRGGRGKNQPQHF. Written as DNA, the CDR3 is TGTGCCATCAGCGACAGGGGAGGTCGTGGTAAGAATCAGCCCCAGCATTTT.

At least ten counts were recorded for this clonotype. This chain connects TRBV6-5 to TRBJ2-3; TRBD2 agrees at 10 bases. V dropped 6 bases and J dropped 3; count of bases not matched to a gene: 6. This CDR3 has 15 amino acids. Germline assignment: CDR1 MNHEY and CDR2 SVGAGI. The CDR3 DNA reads TGTGCCAGCAGAAATTTAGCGGGGGGAACAGATACGCAGTATTTT. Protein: CASRNLAGGTDTQYF.

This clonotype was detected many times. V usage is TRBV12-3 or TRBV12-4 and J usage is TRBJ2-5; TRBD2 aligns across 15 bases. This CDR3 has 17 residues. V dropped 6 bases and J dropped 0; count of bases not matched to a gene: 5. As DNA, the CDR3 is TGTGCCAGCAGCCCCGGACTAGCGGGGGGGTACCAAGAGACCCAGTACTTC. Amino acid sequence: CASSPGLAGGYQETQYF.

CDR3 protein: CASSLRASGSNEQFF. For the CDR3, the DNA is TGCGCCAGCAGCTTGAGGGCTAGCGGGAGCAATGAGCAGTTCTTC. This chain joins TRBV5-1 and TRBJ2-1; 10 positions agree with TRBD2. This CDR3 spans 15 amino acids. Unmatched junction bases numbered 4, after V lost 1 base and J lost 6 bases. CDR1 SGHRS and CDR2 YFSETQ come from the germline V gene.